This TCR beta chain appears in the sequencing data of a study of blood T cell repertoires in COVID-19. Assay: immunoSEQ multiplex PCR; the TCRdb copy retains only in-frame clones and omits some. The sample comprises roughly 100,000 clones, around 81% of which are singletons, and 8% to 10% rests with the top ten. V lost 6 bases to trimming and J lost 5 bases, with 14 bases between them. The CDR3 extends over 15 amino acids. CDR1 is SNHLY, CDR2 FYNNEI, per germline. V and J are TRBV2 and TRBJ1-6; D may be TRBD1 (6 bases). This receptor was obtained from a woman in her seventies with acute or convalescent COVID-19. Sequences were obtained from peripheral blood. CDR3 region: CASRRGGANNSPLHF. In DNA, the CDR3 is TGTGCCAGCAGGAGGGGGGGGGCAAATAATTCACCCCTCCACTTT. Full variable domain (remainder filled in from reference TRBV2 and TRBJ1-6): EPEVTQTPSHQVTQMGQEVILRCVPISNHLYFYWYRQILGQKVEFLVSFYNNEISEKSEIFDDQFSVERPDGSNFTLKIRSTKLEDSAMYFCASRRGGANNSPLHFGNGTRLTVT.